The source of this T cell receptor beta chain is a study of T-cell memory formation after mild COVID-19. Points from the study as a whole: Some clones that responded turned up in pre-infection memory, which suggests that cross-reactive memory joined in.

Concerning this clonotype itself: Its antigen is unknown.

Looked up from germline, CDR1 is MDHEN and CDR2 is SYDVKM. The V and J ends lost 8 bases and 3 bases respectively, with 17 bases between them. The CDR3 is made up of 14 amino acids. A single record per CDR3 protein comes from TCRdb applying MiXCR to the 5' RACE reads. In the table there are roughly 240,000 distinct CDR3 sequences, about a sixth of which are singletons. This chain connects TRBV28 to TRBJ2-7; no clear D gene. The clonotype comes from a man between 18 and 35 years old who had mild COVID-19 (a few samples of this study predate the infection). Cell type and time point are not known. Sequenced: PBMCs or a T cell subset sorted from them (not recorded which). This CDR3 is CASRQHNPFYEQYF. DNA for the CDR3: TGTGCCAGCCGGCAGCACAACCCCTTCTACGAGCAGTACTTC.